This entry describes one T cell receptor (beta chain). The assay was immunoSEQ multiplex PCR, and TCRdb's table has in-frame clones only and misses some. The table records about 74,000 clones, roughly 92% of them present only once. The data originate from a study of cytomegalovirus exposure and HLA in healthy donors. About the study: The approximately 660 first-cohort repertoires shared a platform with the approximately 130 validation repertoires, as reported in a later analysis.

V lost 2 bases and J lost 0; bases outside the gene matches: 1. CDR3 length: 14 amino acids. Germline V gives CDR1 SGHRS, CDR2 YFSETQ. The TCR comes from a woman younger than 35 in good health and CMV-seropositive. What was sequenced was PBMCs. This chain uses TRBV5-1 with TRBJ2-7, with TRBD1 identical over 8 bases. DNA of the CDR3: TGCGCCAGCAGCTTACAGGGGGGCTCCTACGAGCAGTACTTC. This encodes CASSLQGGSYEQYF. The entire variable domain, with the rest obtained from reference TRBV5-1 and TRBJ2-7, is as follows: KAGVTQTPRYLIKTRGQQVTLSCSPISGHRSVSWYQQTPGQGLQFLFEYFSETQRNKGNFPGRFSGRQFSNSRSEMNVSTLELGDSALYLCASSLQGGSYEQYFGPGTRLTVT.